The 30 T cell receptor beta chains reported below all come from one sample, sequenced in a study of monozygotic twins with inflammatory bowel disease. TCRdb reworked the 5' RACE reads into one entry per CDR3 protein, no DNA. Here the sample table reports 300,000 to 400,000 distinct CDR3 sequences. The sample comprised blood. The source is a human donor with ulcerative colitis or Crohn's disease, or a healthy co-twin of an affected twin (not recorded which).

This chain links TRBV28 with TRBJ2-7. CDR1 MDHEN and CDR2 SYDVKM come from the germline V gene. This CDR3 comprises 13 residues. CDR3 sequence reads: CASTTASSYEQYF.

This chain uses TRBV10-3 with TRBJ1-1. The CDR3 has 13 residues. Germline assignment: CDR1 ENHRY and CDR2 SYGVKD. The CDR3 sequence: CAISGTVNTEAFF.

V usage is TRBV7-2 and J usage is TRBJ1-1; TCRdb's D call of TRBD1 is untestable without DNA. Germline V gene sequence: CDR1 SGHTA, CDR2 FQGNSA. CDR3 length: 14 residues. The CDR3 region is CASSSHQGAAEAFF.

The chain recombines TRBV4-3 with TRBJ1-6. CDR3 length: 12 residues. The germline V gene encodes CDR1 LGHNA and CDR2 YSLEER. CDR3 region: CASSQVGSPLHF.

CDR3 sequence reads: CASSQARTGGHAFF. The chain couples TRBV4-1 to TRBJ1-1; the D gene TCRdb calls, TRBD1, cannot be checked with no DNA. The CDR3 spans 14 residues. CDR1 is MGHRA, CDR2 YSYEKL, per germline.

This chain links TRBV18 with TRBJ1-3. The CDR3 is 15 amino acids. Germline lookup yields CDR1 KGHSH and CDR2 LQKENI. This CDR3 reads CASSPPGSSGNTIYF.

This chain uses TRBV7-9 with TRBJ1-2; the TRBD1 assignment by TCRdb is unverifiable without DNA. Germline CDR1 SEHNR, CDR2 FQNEAQ (reference sequence). CDR3 length: 14 residues. CDR3 residues: CASSFFGAGATVAF.

V is TRBV7-8 and J is TRBJ1-6; there is no DNA to check the TCRdb D call of TRBD1. The CDR3 is made up of 18 amino acids. The V gene's germline CDR1 is SGHVS and CDR2 FQNEAQ. The CDR3: CASSERQRGTKKSSPLHF.

The CDR3 sequence: CSARLDSNTEAFF. The chain has TRBV20-1 and TRBJ1-1; the TRBD1 assignment by TCRdb is unverifiable without DNA. Germline lookup yields CDR1 DFQATT and CDR2 SNEGSKA (reference sequence). The CDR3 is made up of 13 amino acids.

The rearrangement joins TRBV12-3 or TRBV12-4 to TRBJ2-7; TCRdb indicates TRBD2, and absent DNA this call remains unverified. The CDR3 spans 15 residues. CDR3: CASSLAPGGWYEQYF.

The CDR3 protein is CASSLGSGGTFETQYF. The V gene is TRBV7-9, the J gene TRBJ2-5; there is no DNA to check the TCRdb D call of TRBD1. This CDR3 comprises 16 residues. CDR1 and CDR2 from the germline V gene are SEHNR and FQNEAQ (reference sequence).

The chain has TRBV7-9 and TRBJ2-2. Germline CDR1 and CDR2: SEHNR and FQNEAQ (reference sequence). The CDR3 length is 11 residues. This CDR3 is CASSLLGELFF.

The chain carries TRBV9 and TRBJ2-2; TCRdb picks TRBD1, but there is no DNA to check that call. The CDR3 loop spans 15 amino acids. Germline CDR1 reads SGDLS; CDR2 reads YYNGEE. This CDR3 reads CASSATGSDTGELFF.

The chain joins TRBV7-2 to TRBJ2-1. Germline CDR1 SGHTA, CDR2 FQGNSA. The CDR3 has 15 residues. The chain's CDR3 is CASSDSSGPYNDQFF. Filled out from reference TRBV7-2 and TRBJ2-1, the complete variable domain reads GAGVSQSPSNKVTEKGKDVELRCDPISGHTALYWYRQSLGQGLEFLIYFQGNSAPDKSGLPSDRFSAERTGGSVSTLTIQRTQQEDSAVYLCASSDSSGPYNDQFFGPGTRLTVL.

The gene calls are TRBV5-1 and TRBJ2-5; the D call from TCRdb, TRBD1, cannot be confirmed without DNA. Germline V gene data show CDR1 as SGHRS and CDR2 as YFSETQ. The CDR3 covers 14 residues. This chain's CDR3 is CASSQGTAQETQYF.

The J gene is TRBJ2-3, the V gene TRBV2; the D gene TCRdb calls, TRBD2, cannot be checked with no DNA. Germline CDR1 and CDR2: SNHLY and FYNNEI. The CDR3 is 16 residues long. The CDR3 reads CASSGASGSGTDTQYF. The complete variable domain, with remaining parts taken from reference TRBV2 and TRBJ2-3, reads EPEVTQTPSHQVTQMGQEVILRCVPISNHLYFYWYRQILGQKVEFLVSFYNNEISEKSEIFDDQFSVERPDGSNFTLKIRSTKLEDSAMYFCASSGASGSGTDTQYFGPGTRLTVL.

The V and J genes are TRBV20-1 and TRBJ2-5; TCRdb's D call, TRBD2, is unchecked because there is no DNA. The CDR3 covers 13 residues. Germline V gives CDR1 DFQATT, CDR2 SNEGSKA (reference sequence). CDR3: CSLAAGALETQYF.

CDR3 sequence: CASRRGQNYGYTF. The V and J genes are TRBV6-5 and TRBJ1-2; as DNA is missing, the TRBD1 call by TCRdb cannot be tested. CDR1 and CDR2 (germline): MNHEY, SVGAGI. The CDR3 is 13 amino acids.

The J gene is TRBJ2-1, the V gene TRBV20-1; absent DNA, TCRdb's TRBD1 call cannot be checked. The V gene's germline CDR1 is DFQATT and CDR2 SNEGSKA (reference sequence). The CDR3 consists of 16 residues. CDR3 sequence: CSALNPGQGHHNEQFF.

V usage is TRBV7-6 and J usage is TRBJ1-1. In germline, CDR1 is SGHVS, CDR2 FNYEAQ. The CDR3 covers 14 residues. This CDR3 reads CASSLLDGSTEAFF.

The chain recombines TRBV28 with TRBJ2-7. The CDR3 consists of 15 residues. Germline CDR1 is MDHEN and CDR2 is SYDVKM. CDR3: CASSSSVGGTYEQYF. The whole variable domain, remainder taken from reference TRBV28 and TRBJ2-7, is DVKVTQSSRYLVKRTGEKVFLECVQDMDHENMFWYRQDPGLGLRLIYFSYDVKMKEKGDIPEGYSVSREKKERFSLILESASTNQTSMYLCASSSSVGGTYEQYFGPGTRLTVT.

The V and J genes are TRBV20-1 and TRBJ2-5; lacking DNA, the TRBD1 call made by TCRdb goes unchecked. This CDR3 comprises 14 residues. From germline, CDR1 is DFQATT and CDR2 SNEGSKA (reference sequence). CDR3 sequence reads: CSAALGLGRETQYF.

The V gene is TRBV11-2, the J gene TRBJ2-2; the TCRdb call, TRBD2, lacks DNA for checking. Germline values: CDR1 SGHAT, CDR2 FQNNGV. The CDR3 consists of 16 residues. This CDR3 reads CASSPRRRENTGELFF. The variable domain in full, with the rest retrieved from reference TRBV11-2 and TRBJ2-2, is EAGVAQSPRYKIIEKRQSVAFWCNPISGHATLYWYQQILGQGPKLLIQFQNNGVVDDSQLPKDRFSAERLKGVDSTLKIQPAKLEDSAVYLCASSPRRRENTGELFFGEGSRLTVL.

CDR3 sequence reads: CASSLIGTTDTQYF. The genes are TRBV12-3 or TRBV12-4 and TRBJ2-3. The CDR3 is made up of 14 amino acids.

The chain uses TRBV5-4 and TRBJ1-1. The CDR3 covers 15 residues. Germline CDR1 is SGHNT and CDR2 is YYREEE (reference sequence). The CDR3 sequence: CASSSTGRKNTEAFF.

CDR3 in amino acids: CASSQEIGQGGEKLFF. V and J are TRBV4-3 and TRBJ1-4; with no DNA, the TCRdb D assignment of TRBD1 cannot be verified. This CDR3 has 16 residues. The germline CDR1 and CDR2 sequences are LGHNA and YSLEER.

The chain recombines TRBV12-3 or TRBV12-4 with TRBJ2-2; TCRdb selects TRBD1, and the lack of DNA leaves this call unchecked. The CDR3 loop spans 16 amino acids. The CDR3 loop reads CASSPGTGAHTGELFF.

This chain connects TRBV6-5 to TRBJ2-1; TCRdb names TRBD1, which stays unverified in the absence of DNA. CDR1 and CDR2 (germline): MNHEY, SVGAGI. CDR3 length: 15 residues. CDR3 region: CASSYSPRGYNEQFF.

The genes are TRBV5-1 and TRBJ2-5; TCRdb proposes TRBD1, but this gene call is untestable without DNA. The CDR3 extends over 12 amino acids. Germline loops: CDR1 SGHRS, CDR2 YFSETQ. The CDR3 protein is CASSLRGETQYF. Based on the CDR3 plus reference TRBV5-1 and TRBJ2-5, the full variable domain is KAGVTQTPRYLIKTRGQQVTLSCSPISGHRSVSWYQQTPGQGLQFLFEYFSETQRNKGNFPGRFSGRQFSNSRSEMNVSTLELGDSALYLCASSLRGETQYFGPGTRLLVL.

The V gene is TRBV7-2, the J gene TRBJ1-2; TCRdb selects TRBD1, and the lack of DNA leaves this call unchecked. CDR1 SGHTA and CDR2 FQGNSA come from the germline V gene. The CDR3 length is 15 residues. The chain's CDR3 is CASSSPRGTGLGYTF.